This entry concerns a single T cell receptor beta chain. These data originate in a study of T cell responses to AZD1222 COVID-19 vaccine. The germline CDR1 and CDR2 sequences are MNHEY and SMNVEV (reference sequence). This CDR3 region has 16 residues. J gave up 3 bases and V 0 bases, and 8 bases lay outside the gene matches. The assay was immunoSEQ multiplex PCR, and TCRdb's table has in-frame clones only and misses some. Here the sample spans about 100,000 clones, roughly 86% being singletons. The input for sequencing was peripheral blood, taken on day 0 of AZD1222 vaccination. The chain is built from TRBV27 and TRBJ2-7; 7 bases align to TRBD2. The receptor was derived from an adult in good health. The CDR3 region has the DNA TGTGCCAGCAGTTTATCGACGCGGGAGCCCGGCTACGAGCAGTACTTC. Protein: CASSLSTREPGYEQYF.